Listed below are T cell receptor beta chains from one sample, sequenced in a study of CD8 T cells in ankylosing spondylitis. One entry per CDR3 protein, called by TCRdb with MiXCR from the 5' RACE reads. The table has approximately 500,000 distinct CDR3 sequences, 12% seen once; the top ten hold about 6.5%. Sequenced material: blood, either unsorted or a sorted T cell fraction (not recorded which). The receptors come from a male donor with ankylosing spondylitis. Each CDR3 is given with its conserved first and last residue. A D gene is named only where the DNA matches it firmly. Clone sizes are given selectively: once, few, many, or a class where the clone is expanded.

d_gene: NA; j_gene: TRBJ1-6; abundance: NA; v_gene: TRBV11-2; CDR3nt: TGTGCCAGCAGTTTTACAGTTTCCAGGGTGGGTTATAATTCACCCCTCCACTTT; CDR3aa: CASSFTVSRVGYNSPLHF
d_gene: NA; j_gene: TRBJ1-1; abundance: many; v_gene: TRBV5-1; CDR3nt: TGCGCCAGCAGCTTGGATACATCCGCTGAAGCTTTCTTT; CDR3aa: CASSLDTSAEAFF
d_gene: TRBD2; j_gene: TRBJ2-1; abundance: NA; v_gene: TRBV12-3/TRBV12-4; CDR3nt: TGTGCCAGCAGTCCCCAGGATAGCGGGAGAAATGAGCAGTTCTTC; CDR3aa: CASSPQDSGRNEQFF
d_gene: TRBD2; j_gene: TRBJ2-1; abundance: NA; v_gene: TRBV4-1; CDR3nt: TGCGCCAGCAGCCAAGATGGACTAGCCAGGTACAATGAGCAGTTCTTC; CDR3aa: CASSQDGLARYNEQFF
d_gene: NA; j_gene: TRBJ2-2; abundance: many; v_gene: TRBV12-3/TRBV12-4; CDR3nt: TGTGCCAGCAGTGTCGAGGAACCCGGGGAGCTGTTTTTT; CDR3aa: CASSVEEPGELFF
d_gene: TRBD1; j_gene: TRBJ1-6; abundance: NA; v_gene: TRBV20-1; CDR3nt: TGCAGTGCTAGGGGACAGGTTAATTCACCCCTCCACTTT; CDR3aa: CSARGQVNSPLHF
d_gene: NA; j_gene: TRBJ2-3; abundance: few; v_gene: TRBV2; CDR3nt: TGTGCCAGCAAACGTGGTTGGACAGATACGCAGTATTTT; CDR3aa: CASKRGWTDTQYF
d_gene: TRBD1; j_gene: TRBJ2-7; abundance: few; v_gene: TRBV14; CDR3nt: TGTGCCAGCAGCCAAGTCAGAGGGGGCAGGTTTGACGAGCAGTACTTC; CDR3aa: CASSQVRGGRFDEQYF
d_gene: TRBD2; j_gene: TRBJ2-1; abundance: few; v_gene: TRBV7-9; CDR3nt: TGTGCCAGCAGGTACCTAGCGGGCACACAGAACAATGAGCAGTTCTTC; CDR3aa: CASRYLAGTQNNEQFF
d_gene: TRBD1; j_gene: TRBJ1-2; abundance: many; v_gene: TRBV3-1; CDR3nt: TGTGCCAGCAGCAAAGGACAGGGGGCGAATGGCTACACCTTC; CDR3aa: CASSKGQGANGYTF
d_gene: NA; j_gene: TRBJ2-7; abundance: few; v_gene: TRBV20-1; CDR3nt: TGCAGTGCTAGCTCCCCTTTGGGGGGGGACAGATCCTACGAGCAGTACTTC; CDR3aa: CSASSPLGGDRSYEQYF
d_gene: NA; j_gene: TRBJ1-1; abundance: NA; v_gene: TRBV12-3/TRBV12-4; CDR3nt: TGTGCCAGCAGCCGAGGTTATTACGGAGCTTTCTTT; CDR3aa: CASSRGYYGAFF
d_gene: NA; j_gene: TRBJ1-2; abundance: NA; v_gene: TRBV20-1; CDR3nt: TGCAGTGCTCCCCCGGAGGGGCTCTATGGCTACACCTTC; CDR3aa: CSAPPEGLYGYTF
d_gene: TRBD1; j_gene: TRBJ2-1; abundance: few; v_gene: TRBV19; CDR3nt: TGTGCCAGTAGTTCGCAGGGGGCGATAAATGAGCAGTTCTTC; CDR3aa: CASSSQGAINEQFF
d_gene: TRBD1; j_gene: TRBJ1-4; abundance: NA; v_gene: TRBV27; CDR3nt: TGTGCCAGCAGTGCCCGACAGGGTAGAGGCGAAAAACTGTTTTTT; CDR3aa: CASSARQGRGEKLFF
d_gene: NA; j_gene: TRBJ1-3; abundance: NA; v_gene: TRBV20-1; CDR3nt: TGCAGTGCTAGAGCGGGGGGCTTAACGAACTCTGGAAACACCATATATTTT; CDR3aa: CSARAGGLTNSGNTIYF
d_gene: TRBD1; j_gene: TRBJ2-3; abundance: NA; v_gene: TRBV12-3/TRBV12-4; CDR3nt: TGTGCCTGCAGTTTCGGAAATTACAGGGGACCCAGGACAGATACGCAGTATTTT; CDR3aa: CACSFGNYRGPRTDTQYF
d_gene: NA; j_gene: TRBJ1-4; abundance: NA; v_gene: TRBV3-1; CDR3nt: TGTGCCAGCAGCCAAGGTGGGACTGGAAATGAAAAACTGTTTTTT; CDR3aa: CASSQGGTGNEKLFF
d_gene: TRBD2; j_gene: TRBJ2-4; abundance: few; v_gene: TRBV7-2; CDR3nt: TGTGCCAGCAGCTTAGTGTACAGCGGGGGGGGAAACATTCAGTACTTC; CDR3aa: CASSLVYSGGGNIQYF
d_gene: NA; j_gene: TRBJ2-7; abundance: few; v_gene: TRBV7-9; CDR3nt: TGTGCCAGCAGCCCGGCCAGCTTGGGCGAGCAGTACTTC; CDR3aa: CASSPASLGEQYF
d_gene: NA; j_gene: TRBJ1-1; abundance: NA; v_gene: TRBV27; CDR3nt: TGTGCCAGCAGTTACGCCTCCCATGGCACTGAAGCTTTCTTT; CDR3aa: CASSYASHGTEAFF
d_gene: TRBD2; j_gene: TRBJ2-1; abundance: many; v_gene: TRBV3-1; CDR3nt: TGTGCCAGCAGGGGACTAGCGGGAGACAATGAGCAGTTCTTC; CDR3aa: CASRGLAGDNEQFF
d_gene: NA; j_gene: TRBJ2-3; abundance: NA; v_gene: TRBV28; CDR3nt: TGTGCCAGCAGTTTAGTGTCCGGTAGGGGTACGCAGTATTTT; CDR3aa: CASSLVSGRGTQYF
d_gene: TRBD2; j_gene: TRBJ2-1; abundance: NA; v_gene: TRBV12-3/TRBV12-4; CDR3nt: TGTGCCAGCAAAAATCGACTAGCGGGAGCGGACAATGAGCAGTTCTTC; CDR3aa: CASKNRLAGADNEQFF